One and the same sample provided the 15 T cell receptor beta chains below, sequenced in a study of patients and donors after allogeneic stem cell transplantation. A single record per CDR3 protein comes from TCRdb applying MiXCR to the RT-PCR reads. The sample holds approximately 88,000 distinct CDR3 sequences, roughly 5.1% seen once. The sequencing sample was made of blood, either unsorted or a sorted T cell fraction (not recorded which). The receptors here all came from a human donor who was either an allogeneic HSCT recipient or a stem cell or donor lymphocyte infusion donor (not recorded which). It is not recorded whose cells these are; they may come from a transplant donor.

This clonotype was seen at least ten times. The chain joins TRBV3-1 to TRBJ1-6, with D possibly matching TRBD1 (5 bases). The germline V and J ends were trimmed by 2 bases and 10 bases, with 12 bases remaining between them. Per the germline V gene, CDR1 is LGHDT and CDR2 is YNNKEL (reference sequence). This CDR3 is 14 amino acids long. The CDR3, as DNA: TGTGCCAGCAGCCAACTGGCGGAGGGGTCACCCCTCCACTTT. This translates into CASSQLAEGSPLHF.

This clonotype occurred a few times. This rearrangement joins TRBV5-6 to TRBJ2-5, with D perhaps TRBD2 (6 bases). The CDR3 spans 13 residues. Deletions cut 4 bases from V and 3 bases from J, with 10 bases between. Germline V gives CDR1 SGHDT, CDR2 YYEEEE. Here the CDR3 DNA reads TGTGCCAGCAGCCTCCCGGGGGAAGAGACCCAGTACTTC. It yields the protein CASSLPGEETQYF. The full variable domain, completed using reference TRBV5-6 and TRBJ2-5, is DAGVTQSPTHLIKTRGQQVTLRCSPKSGHDTVSWYQQALGQGPQFIFQYYEEEERQRGNFPDRFSGHQFPNYSSELNVNALLLGDSALYLCASSLPGEETQYFGPGTRLLVL.

At least ten counts were recorded for this clonotype. CDR3 DNA sequence: TGTGCCAGCAGCCGAGACAGGGGCAGGGAGACCCAGTACTTC. It specifies CASSRDRGRETQYF. This chain connects TRBV27 to TRBJ2-5; 8 nucleotides match TRBD1. CDR1 MNHEY and CDR2 SMNVEV come from the germline V gene (reference sequence). V gave up 6 bases and J gave up 5 bases; unmatched junction bases: 8. The CDR3 totals 14 residues.

This clonotype was recorded at least ten times. The chain links TRBV11-2 to TRBJ2-2, with 9 bases that match TRBD2. Germline V gene data show CDR1 as SGHAT and CDR2 as FQNNGV. The CDR3 consists of 15 residues. The ends lost 5 bases at V and 4 bases at J; junction bases unmatched: 5. CDR3 coding DNA: TGTGCCAGCAGCCGTAGCGGGAGAAGCACCGGGGAGCTGTTTTTT. It translates to CASSRSGRSTGELFF.

The chain couples TRBV15 to TRBJ2-2; D is undetermined. The CDR3 runs to 14 residues. Deletions cut 3 bases from V and 3 bases from J, with 8 bases between. Germline V CDR1 and CDR2: LNHNV, YYDKDF (reference sequence). Here the CDR3 reads CATSRGFDTGELFF. DNA for the CDR3: TGTGCCACCAGCAGGGGGTTTGACACCGGGGAGCTGTTTTTT.

This clonotype came up a few times. This chain joins TRBV12-3 or TRBV12-4 and TRBJ2-2; TRBD1 agrees at 9 bases. Trimming cost V 8 bases and J 4 bases; bases outside gene matches: 11. This CDR3 has 16 residues. The CDR3 spells CASAGRGTGTTGELFF. CDR3 in DNA: TGTGCCAGCGCAGGCCGGGGGACAGGGACCACCGGGGAGCTGTTTTTT.

The table lists this clonotype with a few counts. The chain has TRBV30 and TRBJ2-3, with D unclear. V gave up 0 bases and J gave up 6 bases, with 7 bases separating them. The germline CDR1 and CDR2 sequences are GTSNPN and SVGIG (reference sequence). This CDR3 is built from 12 residues. The CDR3 reads CAWSVREDTQYF. CDR3 nucleotides: TGTGCCTGGAGTGTACGCGAGGATACGCAGTATTTT.

The chain recombines TRBV6-1 with TRBJ2-6; TRBD2 matches at 8 bases. The V and J ends lost 7 bases and 1 base, in that order; junction bases with no gene match: 9. The CDR3 contains 17 residues. CDR1 is MNHNS and CDR2 is SASEGT in the germline V gene. The CDR3 nucleotides read TGTGCCAGCACCCAACGGGGGGGCGTTTCTGGGGCCAACGTCCTGACTTTC. Translating it yields CASTQRGGVSGANVLTF.

The genes are TRBV7-6 and TRBJ1-1, with D perhaps matching TRBD1 (6 bases). The germline gives CDR1 SGHVS, CDR2 FNYEAQ. Trimming left V 5 bases short and J 0 bases short, with 10 bases between. The CDR3 has 14 amino acids. CDR3 nucleotides: TGTGCCAGCAGCCTAGACAGGATGAACACTGAAGCTTTCTTT. This sequence encodes CASSLDRMNTEAFF.

This clonotype came up many times. V gene TRBV20-1 combines with J gene TRBJ1-1; 8 nucleotides match TRBD1. Trimming removed 6 bases from V and 5 bases from J; junction bases left unmatched: 8. The CDR3 covers 13 residues. Germline-derived CDR1 and CDR2 are DFQATT and SNEGSKA (reference sequence). CDR3 DNA: TGCAGTGCCGACAGGGGTTTGATAACTGAAGCTTTCTTT. This codes for CSADRGLITEAFF.

This clonotype was seen repeatedly, ten times or more. This chain joins TRBV10-3 and TRBJ2-1; no clear D gene. The CDR3 is 11 amino acids. Germline V gene data show CDR1 as ENHRY and CDR2 as SYGVKD. V was trimmed by 4 bases and J by 9 bases, leaving 7 bases between them. The CDR3 DNA sequence: TGTGCCATCAGTGGCGTTGGTGAGCAGTTCTTC. Amino acid sequence: CAISGVGEQFF.

This clonotype was counted at least ten times. V gene TRBV3-1 combines with J gene TRBJ1-4, with 8 bases matching TRBD1. The CDR3 has 16 amino acids. J was trimmed by 2 bases and V by 7 bases; bases with no gene match: 9. CDR1 is LGHDT, CDR2 YNNKEL, per germline (reference sequence). The CDR3 DNA reads TGTGCCAGCACCTCAACAGGGGGTCTGACTAATGAAAAACTGTTTTTT. It yields the protein CASTSTGGLTNEKLFF.

In this sample, this clonotype turned up many times. V and J are TRBV20-1 and TRBJ2-1; D may be TRBD2 (7 bases). Trimming cost V 2 bases and J 5 bases, with 19 bases left between them. The CDR3 consists of 16 residues. The germline V gene encodes CDR1 DFQATT and CDR2 SNEGSKA (reference sequence). The CDR3 region is CSARPPLGGGHNEQFF. The CDR3 region has the DNA TGCAGTGCTAGACCCCCCTTGGGCGGGGGCCACAATGAGCAGTTCTTC.

By frequency in the sample, this clonotype is medium-sized (0.01 to 0.1%). This chain joins TRBV3-1 and TRBJ2-1; unclear D gene. CDR1 and CDR2 from the germline V gene are LGHDT and YNNKEL (reference sequence). The germline V and J ends were trimmed by 4 bases and 3 bases, with 16 bases remaining between them. This CDR3 spans 16 amino acids. The CDR3 protein is CASSPTITPDYNEQFF. CDR3 coding DNA: TGTGCCAGCAGCCCAACTATAACCCCCGACTACAATGAGCAGTTCTTC.

This clonotype was picked up many times. V and J are TRBV9 and TRBJ2-3; 15 bases agree with TRBD2. Losses at the gene ends were 7 bases for V and 6 bases for J; bases not matched to a gene: 6. The CDR3 loop spans 15 amino acids. The germline V gene has CDR1 SGDLS and CDR2 YYNGEE. The CDR3 DNA reads as TGTGCCAGCTCGGGACTAGCGGGGGGAGGCGATACGCAGTATTTT. Its protein product is CASSGLAGGGDTQYF. The full variable domain, rest sourced from reference TRBV9 and TRBJ2-3, is DSGVTQTPKHLITATGQRVTLRCSPRSGDLSVYWYQQSLDQGLQFLIQYYNGEERAKGNILERFSAQQFPDLHSELNLSSLELGDSALYFCASSGLAGGGDTQYFGPGTRLTVL.